This entry features one T cell receptor beta chain sequence. The CDR3 covers 16 residues. Germline lookup yields CDR1 LNHDA and CDR2 SQIVND (reference sequence). The junction had 10 bases not matched to a gene; V was cut back by 5 bases and J by 1 base. Assay: immunoSEQ multiplex PCR; the TCRdb copy retains only in-frame clones and omits some. This sample has around 180,000 clones, with roughly 88% found just once. This sample stems from a study of control samples from healthy donors and cancer patients. The specimen was blood. V usage is TRBV19 and J usage is TRBJ2-5; 7 positions match TRBD2. This TCR was recovered from a woman between 25 and 40 years old in good health. The CDR3 nucleotides are TGTGCCAGTAGTCAGACGACTAGCCTACCCCAAGAGACCCAGTACTTC. It is translated as CASSQTTSLPQETQYF.